This TCR beta chain was retrieved from a study of response to subunit inactivated influenza vaccine. With regard to this clonotype: What it binds is not known.

The CDR3 loop spans 15 amino acids. V was trimmed by 3 bases and J by 0 bases, leaving 9 bases between them. Study-level findings and limits: With each seasonal influenza vaccination, the authors suggested, few new T cells are recruited.

TCRdb itself ran the RT-PCR reads through MiXCR, one entry per CDR3 protein. Found here are around 300,000 distinct CDR3 sequences, approximately 20% of them singletons; the top ten hold about 9.3%. The V gene is TRBV12-3 or TRBV12-4, the J gene TRBJ1-5; no clear D. The sequences come from PBMCs from blood, collected 21 months after vaccination. The source of this sequence is a man between 50 and 69 years old who received an inactivated influenza vaccine. The CDR3 nucleotides are TGTGCCAGCAGTTTTGGTGGTAATAGCAATCAGCCCCAGCATTTT. Protein sequence: CASSFGGNSNQPQHF.